Below are 14 T cell receptor beta chains sequenced from a single sample in a study of T cells in Graves' hyperthyroidism and ophthalmopathy. What was amplified from RNA transcripts were TCR beta CDR3 regions. With the HTBI primer set, the TCR CDR3 went through a first round of RT-PCR. MiXCR was run by TCRdb on the multiplex PCR reads, yielding one entry per CDR3 protein. The sample lists hundreds of thousands of distinct CDR3 sequences, roughly 20% occurring once. The specimen was blood. The receptors stem from a young man with Graves' ophthalmopathy.

In its sample, this clonotype was seen many times. CDR3: CASSLTWNTEAFF. The CDR3, as DNA: TGTGCCAGCAGTCTGACTTGGAACACTGAAGCTTTCTTT. The gene calls are TRBV28 and TRBJ1-1, with D unresolved. This CDR3 region has 13 residues. Germline CDR1 reads MDHEN; CDR2 reads SYDVKM. The germline V and J ends were trimmed by 5 bases and 1 base, with 8 bases remaining between them.

This clonotype showed up many times. V gene TRBV7-2 combines with J gene TRBJ2-5; 8 bases line up with TRBD1. The CDR3 spans 18 residues. CDR1 is SGHTA and CDR2 is FQGNSA in the germline V gene. J was trimmed by 2 bases and V by 4 bases; bases with no gene match: 15. CDR3 sequence reads: CASSSPSLMDREQETQYF. The CDR3 coding sequence is TGTGCCAGCAGCTCCCCCAGTTTGATGGACAGGGAACAAGAGACCCAGTACTTC.

Concerning this clonotype: This may be a read error, as it is one base from a much larger clone. This chain uses TRBV11-2 with TRBJ2-7; maybe TRBD2 (5 bases). The germline V and J ends were trimmed by 0 bases and 3 bases, with 12 bases remaining between them. The CDR3 is 15 amino acids. Per germline, CDR1 SGHAT and CDR2 FQNNGV. DNA for the CDR3: TGTGCCAGCAGCTTAGATAGACTTGCGGGCTACGAGCAGTACTTC. Translating it yields CASSLDRLAGYEQYF.

This clonotype showed up just a few times. V and J are TRBV10-3 and TRBJ1-2, with unresolved D. The CDR3 contains 17 residues. Germline CDR1 reads ENHRY; CDR2 reads SYGVKD. Trimming took 6 bases from V and 0 from J, leaving 20 bases between them. The DNA of the CDR3 is TGTGCCATCAGCGACGACCCCTGGGCGGTTCCTAACTATGGCTACACCTTC. Translated: CAISDDPWAVPNYGYTF.

This clonotype turned up a few times. The chain has TRBV12-3 or TRBV12-4 and TRBJ1-5; D ambiguous. The CDR3 covers 15 residues. With 5 bases removed from V and 3 bases from J, the gap between germline ends came to 14 bases. Here the CDR3 reads CASSTMNSFNQPQHF. The CDR3 DNA reads TGTGCCAGCAGTACCATGAACAGTTTCAATCAGCCCCAGCATTTT.

The chain couples TRBV9 to TRBJ1-1; TRBD1 agrees at 11 bases. In germline, CDR1 is SGDLS, CDR2 YYNGEE. The V gene end was trimmed by 3 bases and the J gene end by 3 bases; junction bases not matched to a gene: 4. This CDR3 contains 15 residues. The CDR3 coding sequence is TGTGCCAGCAGCGCTCGGACAGGGGGCTACACTGAAGCTTTCTTT. It translates to CASSARTGGYTEAFF. Using reference TRBV9 and TRBJ1-1 for the parts outside the CDR3, the full variable domain is DSGVTQTPKHLITATGQRVTLRCSPRSGDLSVYWYQQSLDQGLQFLIQYYNGEERAKGNILERFSAQQFPDLHSELNLSSLELGDSALYFCASSARTGGYTEAFFGQGTRLTVV.

Ten or more counts support this clonotype. The chain combines TRBV27 with TRBJ2-7; no reliable D call. With 4 bases removed from V and 0 bases from J, the gap between germline ends came to 16 bases. The CDR3 extends over 16 amino acids. The V gene's germline CDR1 is MNHEY and CDR2 SMNVEV (reference sequence). Here the CDR3 DNA reads TGTGCCAGCAGTTCCCGGACGGCTATTTCCTCCTACGAGCAGTACTTC. Its translation: CASSSRTAISSYEQYF.

The chain links TRBV20-1 to TRBJ2-2, with unresolved D. Germline CDR1 DFQATT, CDR2 SNEGSKA (reference sequence). This CDR3 comprises 13 residues. With 0 bases removed from V and 5 bases from J, the gap between germline ends came to 7 bases. In DNA form, the CDR3 reads TGCAGTGCTAGAGATCGGGTTACCGGGGAGCTGTTTTTT. The encoded protein is CSARDRVTGELFF.

The rearrangement uses TRBV24-1 and TRBJ2-3; a weak D match, TRBD1 (6 bases). Germline V gives CDR1 KGHDR, CDR2 SFDVKD. CDR3 length: 14 residues. V was clipped by 12 bases and J by 2 bases, with 17 bases between them. This CDR3 is CAAGGQFDTDTQYF. The CDR3 DNA follows: TGTGCCGCTGGAGGACAGTTTGACACAGATACGCAGTATTTT.

This clonotype was counted many times. The chain couples TRBV12-3 or TRBV12-4 to TRBJ1-2, with 10 bases identical to TRBD1. CDR3 length: 14 amino acids. With 5 bases clipped from V and 7 bases from J, the junction kept 7 bases outside the gene matches. CDR3 nucleotide sequence: TGTGCCAGCAGTCCGCTTGACAGGGGGCTTGGCTACACCTTC. This codes for CASSPLDRGLGYTF.

This clonotype was seen at least ten times. V and J are TRBV6-1 and TRBJ1-1, with TRBD1 identical over 7 bases. CDR1 MNHNS and CDR2 SASEGT come from the germline V gene. The trim removed 5 bases at V and 1 base at J, leaving 7 bases unmatched. The CDR3 length is 15 residues. CDR3 DNA sequence: TGTGCCAGCAGTTCTACAGGGGCCTCGAACACTGAAGCTTTCTTT. This codes for CASSSTGASNTEAFF.

The sample holds a few counts of this clonotype. The rearrangement links TRBV6-1 to TRBJ2-6; D might be TRBD1 or TRBD2, each matching 5 bases. Germline values: CDR1 MNHNS, CDR2 SASEGT. The CDR3 length is 14 residues. The germline V and J ends were trimmed by 10 bases and 3 bases, with 13 bases remaining between them. Here the CDR3 reads CATRGAGGANVLTF. The CDR3, as DNA: TGTGCCACCCGAGGGGCTGGTGGGGCCAACGTCCTGACTTTC.

This clonotype was recorded at least ten times. The chain combines TRBV6-1 with TRBJ2-5; 10 nucleotides align to TRBD1. Germline loops: CDR1 MNHNS, CDR2 SASEGT. This CDR3 comprises 15 residues. V gave up 8 bases and J gave up 5 bases; unmatched junction bases: 11. The CDR3 region is CASGTGTGAWETQYF. The CDR3 DNA reads as TGTGCCAGCGGAACCGGGACAGGGGCCTGGGAGACCCAGTACTTC.

This clonotype was seen at least ten times. The chain carries TRBV20-1 and TRBJ2-1; 11 bases are a match to TRBD2. V trimming: 5 bases; J trimming: 10 bases; junction bases outside the gene matches: 13. The CDR3 length is 15 residues. The V gene's germline CDR1 is DFQATT and CDR2 SNEGSKA (reference sequence). This chain's CDR3 is CSAGKRLAGGGEQFF. Written as DNA, the CDR3 is TGCAGTGCTGGGAAGCGGCTAGCGGGAGGCGGGGAGCAGTTCTTC.